This TCR beta chain was identified during a study of cytomegalovirus exposure and HLA in healthy donors. Overall study results and limits: Association of 16,951 TCR beta sequences with HLA alleles was found at 0.05 false discovery rate in a later analysis. Earlier findings revealed that most TCR beta V segments proved productive either about 87% or about 30% of the time. A later analysis reportedly found that, within productive TCRs, an Asian-associated ancestry cluster had fewer N-insertions than the mean observed across the roughly 700 donors. Later analysis demonstrated an association between a missense DCLRE1C variant and TCR beta V- and J-gene trimming.

This CDR3 spans 15 amino acids. Trimming took off 0 bases at V and 4 bases at J, with 11 bases between the two ends. Germline-derived CDR1 and CDR2 are SGHDT and YYEEEE. A multiplex PCR was run with 60 Vbeta primers and 13 Jbeta primers. Here immunoSEQ multiplex PCR was the method, and the copy in TCRdb shows in-frame clones only, minus some. The sample yields 90,000 to 150,000 clones, over 75% seen once. The table lists this clone with a count of one. The antigen is unknown. This chain joins TRBV5-6 and TRBJ1-5; tentative D call: TRBD1 (6 bases). The receptor's source is a man between 18 and 29 years old in good health and CMV-seropositive. The sample comprised PBMCs. The CDR3 DNA follows: TGTGCCAGCAGCTTGGCCGTGGGGGCTAATCAGCCCCAGCATTTT. It specifies CASSLAVGANQPQHF.